The present T cell receptor beta chain was sequenced within a study of blood T cell repertoires in COVID-19. Turning to the study itself: From T cells, B-cell-depleted T cells, or PBMCs came the material, which was cDNA or gDNA.

This CDR3 has 15 residues. CDR1 and CDR2 from the germline V gene are SGHAT and FQNNGV. After removal of 6 bases from V and 6 bases from J, the junction contained 5 bases not matched to a gene. As originally analysed: How many nucleated cells were present was estimated from reference gene primer amplification. Assay: immunoSEQ multiplex PCR; the TCRdb copy retains only in-frame clones and omits some. V and J calls and clone size are as listed in that table; D and trimming were resolved from the DNA. This repertoire shows approximately 150,000 clones, 65% to 85% found once; its top ten account for about 10%.

The gene calls are TRBV11-2 and TRBJ2-1, with 13 bases lining up with TRBD2. The source material was peripheral blood. This TCR derives from a man between 60 and 75 years old with active or convalescent COVID-19. The CDR3 region has the DNA TGTGCCAGCAGACTAGCGGGAGGGCCCCGCAATGAGCAGTTCTTC. Translation: CASRLAGGPRNEQFF.